Presented here are 27 T cell receptor beta chains from one specimen sequenced in a study of T-cell memory formation after mild COVID-19. A single record per CDR3 protein comes from TCRdb applying MiXCR to the 5' RACE reads. The sample records 300,000 or so distinct CDR3 sequences, 15% to 20% being singletons. The sequencing sample was made of PBMCs or a T cell subset sorted from them (not recorded which). The receptors were gathered from a man between 18 and 35 years old who had mild COVID-19 (a few samples of this study predate the infection). Cell type and time point are not known.

V and J are TRBV24-1 and TRBJ2-5; unclear D gene. CDR1 is KGHDR, CDR2 SFDVKD, per germline. The V end lost 0 bases, the J end lost 3 bases, and 4 bases lay between the germline ends. The CDR3 covers 13 residues. Here the CDR3 DNA reads TGTGCCACCAGTGATTTGGCAGAAGAGACCCAGTACTTC. Protein: CATSDLAEETQYF.

This chain links TRBV10-3 with TRBJ1-2, with TRBD1 matching over 7 bases. Germline V gene lookup returns CDR1 ENHRY and CDR2 SYGVKD. The CDR3 is made up of 13 amino acids. J gave up 8 bases and V 4 bases, and 7 bases lay outside the gene matches. CDR3 protein: CAISVDRVKGYTF. The CDR3 DNA is TGTGCCATCAGTGTTGACAGGGTAAAAGGCTACACCTTC.

V is TRBV7-2 and J is TRBJ2-2, with 16 bases that match TRBD2. V shed 7 bases, J shed 6 bases, and the junction held 14 bases outside the gene matches. Per the germline V gene, CDR1 is SGHTA and CDR2 is FQGNSA. The CDR3 is 19 residues long. CDR3 residues: CASNLFSGLAGGLAGELFF. The CDR3 DNA is TGTGCCAGCAACCTTTTCTCGGGACTAGCGGGGGGGTTGGCCGGGGAGCTGTTTTTT.

The J gene is TRBJ2-5, the V gene TRBV15; perhaps TRBD2 as D (7 bases). This CDR3 is built from 14 residues. The germline gives CDR1 LNHNV, CDR2 YYDKDF (reference sequence). V was clipped by 7 bases and J by 5 bases, with 17 bases between them. CDR3 bases: TGTGCCACCAATCCCCGGGGGGCGTGGGAGACCCAGTACTTC. Translating gives CATNPRGAWETQYF. Based on the CDR3 plus reference TRBV15 and TRBJ2-5, the full variable domain is DAMVIQNPRYQVTQFGKPVTLSCSQTLNHNVMYWYQQKSSQAPKLLFHYYDKDFNNEADTPDNFQSRRPNTSFCFLDIRSPGLGDTAMYLCATNPRGAWETQYFGPGTRLLVL.

The chain uses TRBV7-2 and TRBJ1-2; D is perhaps TRBD1 (5 bases). Germline CDR1 and CDR2: SGHTA and FQGNSA. V lost 4 bases, J lost 4 bases, and 13 bases lay in between. The length of the CDR3 is 14 residues. CDR3 sequence: CASSYPYGGYGYTF. DNA of the CDR3: TGTGCCAGCAGCTACCCATACGGGGGCTATGGCTACACCTTC.

The chain links TRBV5-6 to TRBJ2-7, with 11 positions matching TRBD1. Trimming took 6 bases from V and 6 from J; bases not matched to a gene: 11. This CDR3 comprises 15 residues. In germline, CDR1 is SGHDT, CDR2 YYEEEE. The CDR3 is CASNGVGTGGAEQYV. DNA of the CDR3: TGTGCCAGCAATGGCGTCGGGACAGGGGGAGCCGAGCAGTACGTC.

The chain couples TRBV20-1 to TRBJ2-5, with D possibly matching TRBD2 (5 bases). The V and J ends lost 2 bases and 4 bases respectively, with 11 bases between them. Germline CDR1 reads DFQATT; CDR2 reads SNEGSKA (reference sequence). The CDR3 extends over 13 amino acids. This CDR3 is CSARKLGIETQYF. The CDR3 DNA reads TGCAGTGCTAGAAAACTCGGGATAGAGACCCAGTACTTC.

The chain combines TRBV6-5 with TRBJ2-2; D remains ambiguous. Germline loops: CDR1 MNHEY, CDR2 SVGAGI. Trimming pared 2 bases from V and 6 bases from J, leaving 4 bases between. The CDR3 consists of 12 residues. DNA of the CDR3: TGTGCCAGCAGTTACGGGGCCGGGGAGCTGTTTTTT. Amino acid sequence: CASSYGAGELFF.

The chain uses TRBV29-1 and TRBJ1-2; D is undetermined. Germline loops: CDR1 SQVTM, CDR2 ANQGSEA. The CDR3 length is 8 residues. Deletions cut 6 bases from V and 6 bases from J, with 2 bases between. The CDR3 reads CSVNGYTF. The CDR3 nucleotides are TGCAGCGTGAATGGCTACACCTTC.

This chain joins TRBV5-6 and TRBJ2-3, with D possibly TRBD2 on 6 matching bases. The V end lost 0 bases, the J end lost 0 bases, and 17 bases lay between the germline ends. The CDR3 contains 18 residues. Germline V gene sequence: CDR1 SGHDT, CDR2 YYEEEE. The CDR3 DNA reads as TGTGCCAGCAGCTTGGGATTAGGGACTCGCCGGAGCACAGATACGCAGTATTTT. Its protein product is CASSLGLGTRRSTDTQYF.

The chain couples TRBV15 to TRBJ1-6; 8 bases map to TRBD1. Germline assignment: CDR1 LNHNV and CDR2 YYDKDF (reference sequence). V gave up 3 bases and J gave up 9 bases; unmatched junction bases: 4. This CDR3 contains 14 residues. The chain's CDR3 is CATSRDRDGSPLHF. CDR3 nucleotides: TGTGCCACCAGCAGGGACAGGGATGGTTCACCCCTCCACTTT.

The rearrangement uses TRBV28 and TRBJ2-7; D is possibly TRBD1 or TRBD2 (5 bases each). Germline assignment: CDR1 MDHEN and CDR2 SYDVKM. CDR3 length equals 10 residues. CDR3 nucleotides: TGTCCCCGGGACCCGAGGGAGCAGTACGTC. Amino acid sequence: CPRDPREQYV.

The rearrangement links TRBV12-3 or TRBV12-4 to TRBJ1-1; D unresolved. V was clipped by 7 bases and J by 0 bases, with 12 bases between them. The CDR3 is made up of 14 amino acids. The CDR3 sequence is CASNFGRLNTEAFF. CDR3 bases: TGTGCCAGCAATTTTGGACGGTTGAACACTGAAGCTTTCTTT.

This clonotype was picked up a small number of times. This chain links TRBV11-2 with TRBJ2-1, with D possibly TRBD2 on 7 matching bases. The V and J ends lost 5 bases and 10 bases respectively, with 15 bases between them. The V gene's germline CDR1 is SGHAT and CDR2 FQNNGV. The CDR3 is 13 residues long. The DNA of the CDR3 is TGTGCCAGCAGCCAAGCCGGGGGGCCCGAGCAGTTCTTC. Encoded protein: CASSQAGGPEQFF.

In this sample, this clonotype turned up many times. The chain joins TRBV28 to TRBJ1-5; D unclear. Trimming removed 1 base at V and 6 bases at J, with 4 bases between. The CDR3 runs 12 residues. Germline CDR1 MDHEN, CDR2 SYDVKM. This chain's CDR3 is CASSLYRQPQHF. DNA for the CDR3: TGTGCCAGCAGTTTATACCGTCAGCCCCAGCATTTT.

This clonotype was seen a few times. The chain has TRBV27 and TRBJ2-3; D not certain. Trimming removed 7 bases from V and 4 bases from J, with 12 bases in between. The V gene's germline CDR1 is MNHEY and CDR2 SMNVEV (reference sequence). This CDR3 region has 13 residues. For the CDR3, the DNA is TGTGCCAGCACCACCCTCGGCGCAGATACGCAGTATTTT. Translated: CASTTLGADTQYF.

This clonotype was detected many times. This chain links TRBV7-8 with TRBJ1-2; tentative D call: TRBD1 (5 bases). Trimming stripped 1 base from V and 2 bases from J, with 20 bases between. Germline CDR1 reads SGHVS; CDR2 reads FQNEAQ. There are 18 residues in the CDR3. CDR3 loop: CASSLGVSGPRKNYGYTF. The DNA of the CDR3 is TGTGCCAGCAGCTTAGGGGTTTCGGGGCCCCGAAAAAACTATGGCTACACCTTC.

This chain uses TRBV11-2 with TRBJ2-3, with 13 bases that match TRBD2. Germline V lookup: CDR1 SGHAT, CDR2 FQNNGV. CDR3 length: 17 amino acids. Trimming removed 5 bases from V and 5 bases from J; junction bases left unmatched: 10. The CDR3, as DNA: TGTGCCAGCAGCATTACTAGCGGGGGGGTCCCCAGAGATACGCAGTATTTT. It specifies CASSITSGGVPRDTQYF.

In its sample, this clonotype was seen many times. CDR3 in amino acids: CASSQGVSGGAGTQYF. DNA for the CDR3: TGTGCCAGCAGCCAAGGGGTCAGCGGGGGGGCCGGTACGCAGTATTTT. The chain joins TRBV3-1 to TRBJ2-3, with 10 bases matching TRBD2. Unmatched junction bases numbered 9, after V lost 1 base and J lost 8 bases. Per germline, CDR1 LGHDT and CDR2 YNNKEL (reference sequence). This CDR3 comprises 16 residues.

This clonotype was observed many times. The V and J genes are TRBV9 and TRBJ2-1; D may be TRBD2 (5 bases). The ends were cut back, 5 bases at V and 4 bases at J, with 10 bases in the middle. Germline V gene lookup returns CDR1 SGDLS and CDR2 YYNGEE. This CDR3 contains 13 residues. The DNA for the CDR3 is TGTGCCAGCAGTGTCGGGGATTACAATGAGCAGTTCTTC. The encoded protein is CASSVGDYNEQFF. Based on the CDR3 plus reference TRBV9 and TRBJ2-1, the full variable domain is DSGVTQTPKHLITATGQRVTLRCSPRSGDLSVYWYQQSLDQGLQFLIQYYNGEERAKGNILERFSAQQFPDLHSELNLSSLELGDSALYFCASSVGDYNEQFFGPGTRLTVL.

The rearrangement joins TRBV7-9 to TRBJ2-3; 11 nucleotides line up with TRBD2. The germline V gene has CDR1 SEHNR and CDR2 FQNEAQ (reference sequence). V gave up 7 bases and J gave up 5 bases; unmatched junction bases: 8. The CDR3 sequence is 15 residues long. For the CDR3, the DNA is TGTGCCAGCACCTTGGCTCTAGCGGGGGGAGATACGCAGTATTTT. Protein: CASTLALAGGDTQYF.

This clonotype was counted between two and nine times. The J gene is TRBJ2-1, the V gene TRBV4-1, with D tentatively TRBD1 or TRBD2 (6 bases each). CDR1 is MGHRA and CDR2 is YSYEKL in the germline V gene. This CDR3 contains 16 residues. V was trimmed by 4 bases and J by 5 bases, leaving 18 bases between them. Here the CDR3 reads CASSRLGGGINNEQFF. CDR3 coding DNA: TGCGCCAGCAGCCGACTCGGGGGCGGTATTAACAATGAGCAGTTCTTC.

This clonotype was seen a handful of times. The genes are TRBV5-1 and TRBJ1-1; 9 bases are a match to TRBD1. The J segment lost 1 base and the V segment lost 3 bases, leaving 7 bases of the junction unmatched. Germline loops: CDR1 SGHRS, CDR2 YFSETQ. This CDR3 has 16 residues. The CDR3 loop is CASSWGTGLPNTEAFF. Written as DNA, the CDR3 is TGCGCCAGCAGCTGGGGGACAGGGTTGCCGAACACTGAAGCTTTCTTT.

This chain uses TRBV9 with TRBJ2-3; TRBD1 matches 9 bases. Unmatched junction bases numbered 10, after V lost 4 bases and J lost 4 bases. In germline, CDR1 is SGDLS, CDR2 YYNGEE. This CDR3 is built from 16 residues. The CDR3 DNA sequence: TGTGCCAGCAGCCCGACCCTCCGGACAGGGGCAGATACGCAGTATTTT. Residues: CASSPTLRTGADTQYF. Looking up the rest from reference TRBV9 and TRBJ2-3 gives the full variable domain: DSGVTQTPKHLITATGQRVTLRCSPRSGDLSVYWYQQSLDQGLQFLIQYYNGEERAKGNILERFSAQQFPDLHSELNLSSLELGDSALYFCASSPTLRTGADTQYFGPGTRLTVL.

This clonotype showed up just a few times. V is TRBV20-1 and J is TRBJ2-7; TRBD2 matches at 11 bases. The V segment lost 0 bases and the J segment 4 bases; nucleotides outside the gene matches: 5. The CDR3 length is 15 residues. Germline-derived CDR1 and CDR2 are DFQATT and SNEGSKA (reference sequence). CDR3 nucleotides: TGCAGTGCTAGAGATCTACTAGCGGGGGAATACGAGCAGTACGTC. This translates into CSARDLLAGEYEQYV.

The sample holds a few counts of this clonotype. The chain uses TRBV19 and TRBJ2-1, with D tentatively TRBD1 (6 bases). The CDR3 runs to 13 residues. CDR1 and CDR2 from the germline V gene are LNHDA and SQIVND (reference sequence). V shed 5 bases and J shed 5 bases, with 10 bases lying between them. The CDR3 nucleotides are TGTGCCAGTAGTGTCGGACAGAACAATGAGCAGTTCTTC. Residues: CASSVGQNNEQFF.

The CDR3 DNA sequence: TGTGCCAGCAGCGAAAACAGGGGGCGCGGAGAGACCCAGTACTTC. It is translated as CASSENRGRGETQYF. The genes are TRBV7-6 and TRBJ2-5; 9 nucleotides line up with TRBD1. Losses at the gene ends were 5 bases for V and 4 bases for J; bases not matched to a gene: 8. Germline V gives CDR1 SGHVS, CDR2 FNYEAQ. The CDR3 runs 15 residues.